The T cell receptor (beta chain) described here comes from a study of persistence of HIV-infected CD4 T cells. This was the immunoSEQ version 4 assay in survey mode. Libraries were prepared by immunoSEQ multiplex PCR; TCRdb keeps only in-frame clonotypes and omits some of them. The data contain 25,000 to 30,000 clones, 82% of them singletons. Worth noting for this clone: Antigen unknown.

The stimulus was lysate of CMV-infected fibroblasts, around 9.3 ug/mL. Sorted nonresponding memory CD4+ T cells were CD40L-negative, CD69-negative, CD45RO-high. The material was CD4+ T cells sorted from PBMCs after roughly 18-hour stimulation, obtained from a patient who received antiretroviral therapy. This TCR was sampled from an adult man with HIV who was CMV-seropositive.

The CDR3 reads CASRPRDRGSTDTQYF. Written as DNA, the CDR3 is TGCGCCAGCAGACCCCGGGACAGGGGAAGCACAGATACGCAGTATTTT. The genes are TRBV5-1 and TRBJ2-3; 10 positions agree with TRBD1. V shed 5 bases, J shed 0 bases, and the junction held 6 bases outside the gene matches. Germline loops: CDR1 SGHRS, CDR2 YFSETQ. The CDR3 has 16 residues. Full variable domain (outside the CDR3, taken from reference TRBV5-1 and TRBJ2-3): KAGVTQTPRYLIKTRGQQVTLSCSPISGHRSVSWYQQTPGQGLQFLFEYFSETQRNKGNFPGRFSGRQFSNSRSEMNVSTLELGDSALYLCASRPRDRGSTDTQYFGPGTRLTVL.